The 4 T cell receptor beta chains reported below all come from one sample, sequenced in a study of shared clonotypes between healthy human individuals. Repertoires were generated with immunoSEQ multiplex PCR, while TCRdb's copy carries only in-frame clones and drops some. The sample records over a million clones, about four fifths being singletons. Material for sequencing was memory CD4+ T cells from PBMCs. Subset in this sample: CD45RA-negative fraction. These receptors all stem from a man in his late teens or twenties in good health. Some clones in this sample may be carry-over from other donors' samples.

This clone has only a few counts. The chain has TRBV29-1 and TRBJ2-1, with 10 nucleotides matching TRBD2. Germline V gives CDR1 SQVTM, CDR2 ANQGSEA. CDR3 size: 15 residues. V trimming: 1 base; J trimming: 3 bases; junction bases outside the gene matches: 3. The CDR3 sequence: CSVEASGRYYNEQFF. The CDR3 DNA follows: TGCAGCGTTGAAGCTAGCGGGAGATACTACAATGAGCAGTTCTTC.

The V gene is TRBV11-1, the J gene TRBJ2-3; 8 bases align to TRBD1. The length of the CDR3 is 13 residues. The V segment lost 11 bases and the J segment 2 bases; nucleotides outside the gene matches: 6. Germline CDR1 SGHAT, CDR2 FQDESV (reference sequence). The CDR3 loop is CASLDRDTDTQYF. The DNA for the CDR3 is TGTGCCTCCCTGGACAGGGACACAGATACGCAGTATTTT.

J is TRBJ2-7 and V is TRBV27; D perhaps matches TRBD2 (6 bases). This CDR3 spans 13 amino acids. V was shortened by 5 bases and J by 2 bases, with 10 bases between the two germline ends. Germline V gene data show CDR1 as MNHEY and CDR2 as SMNVEV (reference sequence). This chain's CDR3 is CASSRRDAYEQYF. CDR3 DNA: TGTGCCAGCAGTAGGAGGGACGCCTACGAGCAGTACTTC.

The V and J genes are TRBV2 and TRBJ2-2; D gene unclear. There are 16 residues in the CDR3. The germline V and J ends were trimmed by 2 bases and 5 bases, with 15 bases remaining between them. Germline CDR1 reads SNHLY; CDR2 reads FYNNEI. In nucleotides, the CDR3 is TGTGCCAGCAGTGAAATGACTTGGCCGCAAACCGGGGAGCTGTTTTTT. It specifies CASSEMTWPQTGELFF. The full variable domain, completed using reference TRBV2 and TRBJ2-2, is EPEVTQTPSHQVTQMGQEVILRCVPISNHLYFYWYRQILGQKVEFLVSFYNNEISEKSEIFDDQFSVERPDGSNFTLKIRSTKLEDSAMYFCASSEMTWPQTGELFFGEGSRLTVL.